This record covers a single TCR beta chain. Its specificity is unknown. This entry belongs to a study of cytomegalovirus exposure and HLA in healthy donors. General study results and limits: Generally TCR sequences proved uncommon, though certain public TCRs appeared in numerous donors. In a later analysis, the majority of CMV-associated beta chains seemingly showed HLA restriction. Available immune exposure information covered CMV serostatus only. TCR beta V- and J-gene trimming, according to a later analysis, was linked to a missense DCLRE1C variant.

Amplification used 60 Vbeta primers and 13 Jbeta primers. Assay used: immunoSEQ multiplex PCR; TCRdb lists only in-frame clones, some missing. Of about 60,000 clones in the sample, roughly 77% were seen once. CDR3 size: 12 residues. Germline-derived CDR1 and CDR2 are MNHNS and SASEGT. Trimming cost V 11 bases and J 5 bases, with 15 bases left between them. The chain recombines TRBV6-1 with TRBJ1-1, with a weak D call TRBD1 (6 bases). The sequencing sample was made of PBMCs. The receptor comes from a woman between 40 and 50 years old in good health and CMV-seropositive. CDR3 in amino acids: CAGGRGGTEAFF. The CDR3 DNA reads TGTGCCGGTGGGAGGGGGGGGACTGAAGCTTTCTTT.